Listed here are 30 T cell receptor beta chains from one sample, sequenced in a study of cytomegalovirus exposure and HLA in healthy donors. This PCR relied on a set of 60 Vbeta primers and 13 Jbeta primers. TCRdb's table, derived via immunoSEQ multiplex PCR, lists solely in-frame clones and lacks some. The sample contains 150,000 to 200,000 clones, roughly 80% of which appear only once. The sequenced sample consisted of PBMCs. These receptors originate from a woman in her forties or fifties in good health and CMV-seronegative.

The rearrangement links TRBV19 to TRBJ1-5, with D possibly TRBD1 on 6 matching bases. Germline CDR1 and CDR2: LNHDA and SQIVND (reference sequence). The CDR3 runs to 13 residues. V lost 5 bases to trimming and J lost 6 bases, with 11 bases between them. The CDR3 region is CASSLRQAQPQHF. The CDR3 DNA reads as TGTGCCAGTAGTCTCCGACAGGCTCAGCCCCAGCATTTT.

The CDR3 DNA is TGTGCCAGCAGCCCGGACAGGAGCTCCTACGAGCAGTACTTC. Protein sequence: CASSPDRSSYEQYF. The chain employs TRBV5-4 and TRBJ2-5; TRBD1 matches 7 bases. The J call may be incorrect, as the DNA end agrees better with TRBJ2-7. The CDR3 is 14 amino acids. Germline CDR1 SGHNT, CDR2 YYREEE (reference sequence).

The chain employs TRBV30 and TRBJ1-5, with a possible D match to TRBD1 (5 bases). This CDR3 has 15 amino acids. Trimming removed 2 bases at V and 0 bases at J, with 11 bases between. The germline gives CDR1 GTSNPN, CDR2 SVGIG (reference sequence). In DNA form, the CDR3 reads TGTGCCTGGAGTCCAGGGTCAGTTAGCAATCAGCCCCAGCATTTT. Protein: CAWSPGSVSNQPQHF.

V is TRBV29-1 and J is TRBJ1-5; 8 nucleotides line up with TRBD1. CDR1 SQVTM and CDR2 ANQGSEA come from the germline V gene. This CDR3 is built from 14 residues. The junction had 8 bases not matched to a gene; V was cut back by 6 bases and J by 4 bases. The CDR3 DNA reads TGCAGCGTGATCCTAACAGGGGGAAATCAGCCCCAGCATTTT. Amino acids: CSVILTGGNQPQHF.

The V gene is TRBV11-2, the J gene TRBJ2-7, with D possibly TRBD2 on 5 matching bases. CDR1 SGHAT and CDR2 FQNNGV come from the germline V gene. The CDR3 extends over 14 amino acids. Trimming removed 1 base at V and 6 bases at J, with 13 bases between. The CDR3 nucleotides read TGTGCCAGCAGCTTAGGTCTAGCAGAAGGCGAGCAGTACTTC. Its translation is CASSLGLAEGEQYF. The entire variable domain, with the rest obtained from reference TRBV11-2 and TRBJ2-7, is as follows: EAGVAQSPRYKIIEKRQSVAFWCNPISGHATLYWYQQILGQGPKLLIQFQNNGVVDDSQLPKDRFSAERLKGVDSTLKIQPAKLEDSAVYLCASSLGLAEGEQYFGPGTRLTVT.

CDR3 protein: CASSVRAVNTGELFF. CDR3 nucleotide sequence: TGTGCCAGCAGCGTGCGAGCGGTTAACACCGGGGAGCTGTTTTTT. This sequence joins TRBV9 and TRBJ2-2, with D possibly matching TRBD2 (5 bases). The CDR3 consists of 15 residues. Germline V gene lookup returns CDR1 SGDLS and CDR2 YYNGEE. V lost 2 bases, J lost 2 bases, and 10 bases lay in between.

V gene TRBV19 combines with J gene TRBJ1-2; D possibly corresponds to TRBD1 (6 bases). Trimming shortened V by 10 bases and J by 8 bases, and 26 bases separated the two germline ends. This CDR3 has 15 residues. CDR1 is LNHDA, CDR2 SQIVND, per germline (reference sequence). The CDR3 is CATHREGQRLSGYTF. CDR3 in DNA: TGTGCCACCCATAGGGAAGGACAGAGACTCTCCGGCTACACCTTC.

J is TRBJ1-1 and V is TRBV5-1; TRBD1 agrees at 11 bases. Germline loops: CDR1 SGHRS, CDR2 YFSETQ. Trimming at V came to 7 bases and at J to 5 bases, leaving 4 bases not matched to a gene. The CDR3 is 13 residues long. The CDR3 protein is CASSDRGRTEAFF. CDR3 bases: TGCGCCAGCTCGGACAGGGGGCGAACTGAAGCTTTCTTT.

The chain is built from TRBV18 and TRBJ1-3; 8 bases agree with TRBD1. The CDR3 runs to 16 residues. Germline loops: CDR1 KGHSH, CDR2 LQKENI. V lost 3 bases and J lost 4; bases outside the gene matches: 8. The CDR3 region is CASSPQDRAPGNTIYF. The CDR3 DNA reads TGTGCCAGCTCACCCCAGGACAGGGCGCCGGGAAACACCATATATTTT.

CDR3 amino acids: CASSEGGRTGNEKLFF. The CDR3 DNA reads as TGTGCCAGCAGCGAGGGGGGGCGGACGGGGAATGAAAAACTGTTTTTT. The chain uses TRBV9 and TRBJ1-4; D perhaps matches TRBD1 (6 bases). Germline values: CDR1 SGDLS, CDR2 YYNGEE. The CDR3 is 16 residues long. The V and J ends lost 3 bases and 5 bases respectively, with 17 bases between them.

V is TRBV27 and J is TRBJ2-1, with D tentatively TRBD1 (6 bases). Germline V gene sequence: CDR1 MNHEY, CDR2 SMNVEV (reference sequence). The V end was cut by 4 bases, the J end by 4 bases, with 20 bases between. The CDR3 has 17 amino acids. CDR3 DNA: TGTGCCAGCAGTTCCCTAGACAGGAACTACCGATACAATGAGCAGTTCTTC. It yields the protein CASSSLDRNYRYNEQFF.

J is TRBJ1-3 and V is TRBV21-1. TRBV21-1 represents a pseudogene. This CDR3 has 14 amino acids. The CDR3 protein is CASSCCGAGNTIYF. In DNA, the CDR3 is TGTGCCAGCAGCTGTTGCGGGGCTGGAAACACCATATATTTT.

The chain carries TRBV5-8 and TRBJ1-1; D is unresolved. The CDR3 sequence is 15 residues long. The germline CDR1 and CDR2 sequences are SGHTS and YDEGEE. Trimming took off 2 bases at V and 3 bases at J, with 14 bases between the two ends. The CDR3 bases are TGTGCCAGCAGCTTTGGAAGCGGGGTGGACACTGAAGCTTTCTTT. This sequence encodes CASSFGSGVDTEAFF.

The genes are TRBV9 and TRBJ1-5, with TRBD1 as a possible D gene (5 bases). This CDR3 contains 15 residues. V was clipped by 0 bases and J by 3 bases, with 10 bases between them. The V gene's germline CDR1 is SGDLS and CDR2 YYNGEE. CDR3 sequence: CASSVDGGANQPQHF. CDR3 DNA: TGTGCCAGCAGCGTAGACGGGGGTGCCAATCAGCCCCAGCATTTT. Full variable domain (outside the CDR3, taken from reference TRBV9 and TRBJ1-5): DSGVTQTPKHLITATGQRVTLRCSPRSGDLSVYWYQQSLDQGLQFLIQYYNGEERAKGNILERFSAQQFPDLHSELNLSSLELGDSALYFCASSVDGGANQPQHFGDGTRLSIL.

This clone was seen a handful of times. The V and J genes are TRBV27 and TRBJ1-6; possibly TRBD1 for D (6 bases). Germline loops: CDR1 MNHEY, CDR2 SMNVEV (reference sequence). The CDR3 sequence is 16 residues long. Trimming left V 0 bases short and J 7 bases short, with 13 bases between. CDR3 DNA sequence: TGTGCCAGCAGTTTATCGAACGCCAGGGGCAATTCACCCCTCCACTTT. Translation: CASSLSNARGNSPLHF.

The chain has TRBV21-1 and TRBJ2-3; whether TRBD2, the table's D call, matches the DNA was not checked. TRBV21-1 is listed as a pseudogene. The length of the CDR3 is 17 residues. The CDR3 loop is CASSKALVAEDTDTQYF. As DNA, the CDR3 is TGTGCCAGCAGCAAAGCGCTGGTAGCGGAGGACACAGATACGCAGTATTTT.

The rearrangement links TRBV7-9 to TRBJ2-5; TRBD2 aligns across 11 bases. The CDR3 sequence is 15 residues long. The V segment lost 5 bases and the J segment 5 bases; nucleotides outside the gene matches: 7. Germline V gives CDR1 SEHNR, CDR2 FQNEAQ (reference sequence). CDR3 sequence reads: CASSVSGGAMETQYF. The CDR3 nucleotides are TGTGCCAGCAGCGTTAGCGGGGGGGCAATGGAGACCCAGTACTTC.

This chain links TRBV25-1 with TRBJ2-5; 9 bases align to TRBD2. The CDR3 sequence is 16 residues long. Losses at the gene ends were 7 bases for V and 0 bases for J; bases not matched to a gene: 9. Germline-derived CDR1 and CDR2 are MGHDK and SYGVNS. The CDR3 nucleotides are TGTGCCAGCACCGGAGTCCTAGCGGGGTACCAAGAGACCCAGTACTTC. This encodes CASTGVLAGYQETQYF.

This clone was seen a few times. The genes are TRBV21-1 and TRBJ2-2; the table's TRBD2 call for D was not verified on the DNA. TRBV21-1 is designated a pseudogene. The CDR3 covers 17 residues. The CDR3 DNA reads TGTGCCAGCAGCAAAAGGGAGAGGACGGCGAACACCGGGGAGCTGTTTTTT. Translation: CASSKRERTANTGELFF.

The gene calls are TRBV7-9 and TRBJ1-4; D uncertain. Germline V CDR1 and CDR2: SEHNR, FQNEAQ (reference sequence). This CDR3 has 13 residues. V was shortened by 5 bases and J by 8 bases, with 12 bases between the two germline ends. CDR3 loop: CASSLEPIEKLFF. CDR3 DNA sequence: TGTGCCAGCAGCCTCGAGCCGATAGAAAAACTGTTTTTT.

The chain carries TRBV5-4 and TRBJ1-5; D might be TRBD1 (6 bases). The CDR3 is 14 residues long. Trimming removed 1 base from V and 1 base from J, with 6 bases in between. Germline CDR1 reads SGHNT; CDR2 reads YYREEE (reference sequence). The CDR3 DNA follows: TGTGCCAGCAGCTTGAGGGGGAGCAATCAGCCCCAGCATTTT. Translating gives CASSLRGSNQPQHF. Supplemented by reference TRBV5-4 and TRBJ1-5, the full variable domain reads ETGVTQSPTHLIKTRGQQVTLRCSSQSGHNTVSWYQQALGQGPQFIFQYYREEENGRGNFPPRFSGLQFPNYSSELNVNALELDDSALYLCASSLRGSNQPQHFGDGTRLSIL.

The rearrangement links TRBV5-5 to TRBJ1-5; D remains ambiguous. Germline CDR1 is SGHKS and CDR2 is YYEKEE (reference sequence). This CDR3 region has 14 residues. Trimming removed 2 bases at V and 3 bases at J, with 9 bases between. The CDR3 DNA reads TGTGCCAGCAGCTTACCGGGTATCAATCAGCCCCAGCATTTT. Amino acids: CASSLPGINQPQHF.

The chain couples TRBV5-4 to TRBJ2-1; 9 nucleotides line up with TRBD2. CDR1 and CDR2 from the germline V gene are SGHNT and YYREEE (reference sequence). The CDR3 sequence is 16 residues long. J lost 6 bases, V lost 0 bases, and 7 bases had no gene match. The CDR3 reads CASSLGGAGGPNEQFF. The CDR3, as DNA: TGTGCCAGCAGCTTGGGGGGAGCGGGGGGCCCCAATGAGCAGTTCTTC.

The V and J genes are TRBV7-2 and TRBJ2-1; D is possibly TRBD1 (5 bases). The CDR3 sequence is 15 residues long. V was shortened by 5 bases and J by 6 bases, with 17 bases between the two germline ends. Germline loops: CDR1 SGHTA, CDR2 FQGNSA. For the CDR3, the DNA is TGTGCCAGCAGCCCCCCCAGGGCGTCCATCAATGAGCAGTTCTTC. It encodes CASSPPRASINEQFF.

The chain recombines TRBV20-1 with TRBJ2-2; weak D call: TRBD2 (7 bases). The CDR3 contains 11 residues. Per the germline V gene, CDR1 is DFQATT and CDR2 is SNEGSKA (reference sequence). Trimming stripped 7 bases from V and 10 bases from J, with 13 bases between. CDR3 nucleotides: TGCAGTGGGTCGGGGGGCACGGAGCTGTTTTTT. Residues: CSGSGGTELFF.

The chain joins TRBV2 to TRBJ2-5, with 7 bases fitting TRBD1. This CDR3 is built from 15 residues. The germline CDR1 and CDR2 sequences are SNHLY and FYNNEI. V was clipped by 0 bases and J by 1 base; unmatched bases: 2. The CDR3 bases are TGTGCCAGCAGTGAAGCGGGGACAGCCCAAGAGACCCAGTACTTC. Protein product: CASSEAGTAQETQYF. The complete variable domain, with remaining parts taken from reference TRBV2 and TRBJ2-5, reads EPEVTQTPSHQVTQMGQEVILRCVPISNHLYFYWYRQILGQKVEFLVSFYNNEISEKSEIFDDQFSVERPDGSNFTLKIRSTKLEDSAMYFCASSEAGTAQETQYFGPGTRLLVL.

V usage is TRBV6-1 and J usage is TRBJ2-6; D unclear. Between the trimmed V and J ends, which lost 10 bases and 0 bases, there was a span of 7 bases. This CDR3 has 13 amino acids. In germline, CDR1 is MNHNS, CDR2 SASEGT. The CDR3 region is CATSYSGANVLTF. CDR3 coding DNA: TGTGCCACCTCCTACTCTGGGGCCAACGTCCTGACTTTC.

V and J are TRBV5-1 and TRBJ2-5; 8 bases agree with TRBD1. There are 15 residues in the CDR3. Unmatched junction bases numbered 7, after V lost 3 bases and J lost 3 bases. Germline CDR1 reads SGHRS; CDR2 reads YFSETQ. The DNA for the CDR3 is TGCGCCAGCAGCTGGGGGACAGGAGGGGAAGAGACCCAGTACTTC. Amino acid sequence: CASSWGTGGEETQYF.

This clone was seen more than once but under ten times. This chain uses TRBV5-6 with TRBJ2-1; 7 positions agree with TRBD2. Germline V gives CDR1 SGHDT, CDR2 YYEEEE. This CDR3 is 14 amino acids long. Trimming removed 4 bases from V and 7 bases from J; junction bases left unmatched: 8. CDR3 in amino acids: CASSPWGGWNEQFF. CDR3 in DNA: TGTGCCAGCAGCCCGTGGGGGGGGTGGAATGAGCAGTTCTTC.

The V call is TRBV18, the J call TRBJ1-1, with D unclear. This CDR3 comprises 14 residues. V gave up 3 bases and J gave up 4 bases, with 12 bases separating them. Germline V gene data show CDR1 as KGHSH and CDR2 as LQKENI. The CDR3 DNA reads TGTGCCAGCTCACCCGAGAGGGTGGGCACTGAAGCTTTCTTT. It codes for CASSPERVGTEAFF.